This section outlines one T cell receptor (beta chain) sequence together with its context. Its cognate antigen is unknown. V shed 9 bases and J shed 2 bases, with 8 bases lying between them. Per the germline V gene, CDR1 is SNHLY and CDR2 is FYNNEI. The CDR3 covers 12 residues. This sample is drawn from a study of cytomegalovirus exposure and HLA in healthy donors. Study conclusions and caveats: Some highly shared sequence variants likely arose as a pipeline artifact.

Vbeta (60) and Jbeta (13) primers were used in the PCR. Only in-frame clones appear in the TCRdb table, and some are missing; sequencing was by immunoSEQ multiplex PCR. This sample has about 65,000 clones, with approximately 60% found just once. Sequences were obtained from PBMCs. This TCR derives from a young man in good health and CMV-seronegative. V gene TRBV2 combines with J gene TRBJ1-3; D gene uncertain. CDR3 DNA sequence: TGTGCCAGTCAGGAGGCTGGAAACACCATATATTTT. This sequence encodes CASQEAGNTIYF.